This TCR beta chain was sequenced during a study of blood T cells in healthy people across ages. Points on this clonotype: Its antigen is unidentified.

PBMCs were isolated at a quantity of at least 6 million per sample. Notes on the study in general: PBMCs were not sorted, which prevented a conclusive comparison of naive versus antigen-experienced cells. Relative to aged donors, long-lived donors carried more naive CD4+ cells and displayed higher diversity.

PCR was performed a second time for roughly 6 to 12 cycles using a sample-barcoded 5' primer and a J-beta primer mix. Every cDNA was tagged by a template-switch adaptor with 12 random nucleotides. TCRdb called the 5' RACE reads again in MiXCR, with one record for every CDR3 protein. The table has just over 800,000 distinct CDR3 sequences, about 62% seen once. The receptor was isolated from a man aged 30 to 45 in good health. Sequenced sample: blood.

Written as DNA, the CDR3 is TGTGCCAGCAGCCATCATCGGGACAGGGAAAAACTGTTTTTT. Amino acids: CASSHHRDREKLFF. The chain uses TRBV7-8 and TRBJ1-4, with 8 bases lining up with TRBD1. The CDR3 is 14 residues long. Unmatched junction bases numbered 7, after V lost 5 bases and J lost 8 bases. Germline lookup yields CDR1 SGHVS and CDR2 FQNEAQ.